This TCR beta chain was observed in a study of cytomegalovirus exposure and HLA in healthy donors. The PCR ran on 60 Vbeta and 13 Jbeta primers. Clones were sequenced by immunoSEQ multiplex PCR, and TCRdb holds only the in-frame ones, with some missing. Among around 160,000 clones listed, roughly 80% were seen once. Study-level findings and limits: The study flagged about 150 TCR beta chains as cytomegalovirus-associated.

Unrecorded immune exposures were likely, despite nominal health at sampling. Of note for this clone: What it recognizes is unknown.

Sequencing was performed on PBMCs. The sequence came from a male donor in good health and CMV-seropositive.

CDR3 loop: CASSSTTGLVNQPQHF. The CDR3 coding sequence is TGTGCCAGCAGTTCTACGACAGGCCTCGTTAATCAGCCCCAGCATTTT. The chain employs TRBV27 and TRBJ1-5; the D gene is possibly TRBD1 (6 bases). V gave up 4 bases and J gave up 4 bases, with 17 bases separating them. In germline, CDR1 is MNHEY, CDR2 SMNVEV (reference sequence). The length of the CDR3 is 16 residues.